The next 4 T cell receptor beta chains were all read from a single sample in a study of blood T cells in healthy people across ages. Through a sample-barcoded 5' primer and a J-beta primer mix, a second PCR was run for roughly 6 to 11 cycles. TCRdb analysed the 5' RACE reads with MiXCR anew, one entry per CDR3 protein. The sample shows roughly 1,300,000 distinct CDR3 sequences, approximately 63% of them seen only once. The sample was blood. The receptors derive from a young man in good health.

CDR3 in amino acids: CASSDLEGYEQYF. The CDR3 DNA reads TGTGCCAGCAGTGACCTGGAAGGCTACGAGCAGTACTTC. The rearrangement joins TRBV6-6 to TRBJ2-7, with no clear D. Trimming took off 5 bases at V and 3 bases at J, with 11 bases between the two ends. The CDR3 extends over 13 amino acids. Per the germline V gene, CDR1 is MNHNY and CDR2 is SVGAGI (reference sequence).

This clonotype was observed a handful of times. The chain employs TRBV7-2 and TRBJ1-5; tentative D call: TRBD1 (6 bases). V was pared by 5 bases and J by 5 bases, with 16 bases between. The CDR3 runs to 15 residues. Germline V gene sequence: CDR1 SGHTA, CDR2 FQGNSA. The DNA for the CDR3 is TGTGCCAGCAGCCCGGGGAGGGGGGGCGATCAGCCCCAGCATTTT. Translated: CASSPGRGGDQPQHF.

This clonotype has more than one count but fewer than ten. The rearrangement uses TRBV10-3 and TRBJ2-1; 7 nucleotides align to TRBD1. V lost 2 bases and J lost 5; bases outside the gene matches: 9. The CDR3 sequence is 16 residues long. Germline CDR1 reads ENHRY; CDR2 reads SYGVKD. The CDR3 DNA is TGTGCCATCAGTGAGGGACAGGCGGTAGGTCACAATGAGCAGTTCTTC. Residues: CAISEGQAVGHNEQFF.

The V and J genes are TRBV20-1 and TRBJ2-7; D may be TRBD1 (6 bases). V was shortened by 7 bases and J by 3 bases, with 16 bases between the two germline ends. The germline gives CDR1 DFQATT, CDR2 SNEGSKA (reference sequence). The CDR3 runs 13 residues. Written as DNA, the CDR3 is TGCAGTGTAGGTGAAACAGGGTACTACGAGCAGTACTTC. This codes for CSVGETGYYEQYF.